This TCR beta chain was sequenced for a study of CD8 T cells in ankylosing spondylitis. TCRdb re-called the 5' RACE reads through MiXCR, storing one row per CDR3 protein. The repertoire holds 350,000 to 400,000 distinct CDR3 sequences, with 20% to 25% as singletons. CDR1 is GTSNPN, CDR2 SVGIG, per germline (reference sequence). Trimming removed 7 bases at V and 1 base at J, with 17 bases between. The CDR3 is 14 residues long. A few counts support this clonotype. Its antigen is unidentified. Study results and caveats: Seven to nine highly homologous variants formed a TCR beta motif that appeared characteristic of ankylosing spondylitis blood.

This receptor was identified in a male donor with ankylosing spondylitis or in good health (not recorded which). The sequencing input was blood, either unsorted or a sorted T cell fraction (not recorded which). This chain connects TRBV30 to TRBJ2-7; D is possibly TRBD2 (7 bases). CDR3 protein: CASARGAGSYEQYF. CDR3 coding DNA: TGTGCCTCGGCACGGGGGGCCGGGTCCTACGAGCAGTACTTC.